The clone carrying this TCR beta chain was seen a handful of times. The target antigen is unknown. This CDR3 has 14 amino acids. Germline assignment: CDR1 MNHEY and CDR2 SMNVEV (reference sequence). The germline V and J ends were trimmed by 3 bases and 6 bases, with 15 bases remaining between them. TCRdb processed the RT-PCR reads anew with MiXCR; each CDR3 protein has one entry. In the table there are about 520,000 distinct CDR3 sequences, about 7.2% of which are singletons. This sample is part of a study of response to subunit inactivated influenza vaccine. Points from the study as a whole: A suggestion made by the authors is that each seasonal influenza vaccination recruits few new T cells.

This clonotype was sampled from a man between 50 and 69 years old who received an inactivated influenza vaccine. Sequencing was performed on PBMCs from blood, taken about 23 months after vaccination. The chain employs TRBV27 and TRBJ2-7; D tentatively fits TRBD1 or TRBD2 (5 bases each). The CDR3 spells CASSFSLRGGEQYF. DNA of the CDR3: TGTGCCAGCAGTTTTAGTCTGAGGGGCGGCGAGCAGTACTTC.